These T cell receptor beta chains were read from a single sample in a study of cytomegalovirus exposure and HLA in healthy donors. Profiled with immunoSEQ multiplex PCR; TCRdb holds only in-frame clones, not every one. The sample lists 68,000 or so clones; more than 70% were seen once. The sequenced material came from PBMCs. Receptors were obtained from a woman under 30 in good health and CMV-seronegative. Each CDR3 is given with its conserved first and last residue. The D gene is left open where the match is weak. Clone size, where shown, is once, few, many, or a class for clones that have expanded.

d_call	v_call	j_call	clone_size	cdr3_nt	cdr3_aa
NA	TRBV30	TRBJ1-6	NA	TGTGCCTGGAGTGTACCGGATTCACCCCTCCACTTT	CAWSVPDSPLHF
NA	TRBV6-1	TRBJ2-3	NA	TGTGCCAGCAGTGAGGGCCCCACAGATACGCAGTATTTT	CASSEGPTDTQYF
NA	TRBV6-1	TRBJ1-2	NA	TGTGCCAGCAGTGAAGCGCGAAGCACCGGACAGCTCTATGGCTACACCTTC	CASSEARSTGQLYGYTF
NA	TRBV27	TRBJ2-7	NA	TGTGCCAGCACCTATTCAGGGGGGTCCTACGAGCAGTACTTC	CASTYSGGSYEQYF
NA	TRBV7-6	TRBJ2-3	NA	TGTGCCAGCAGCTTTAACTCAGATACGCAGTATTTT	CASSFNSDTQYF
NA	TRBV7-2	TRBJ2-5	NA	TGTGCCAGCAGCTCAGCCTCGTACCAAGAGACCCAGTACTTC	CASSSASYQETQYF
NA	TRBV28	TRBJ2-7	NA	TGTGCCAGCAGTTTATCGACAACCGGGACTGTGGGTTTT	CASSLSTTGTVGF
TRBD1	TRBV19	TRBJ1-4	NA	TGTGCCAGTAGCCCTGGACAGGTTCGCAGTGAAAAACTGTTTTTT	CASSPGQVRSEKLFF
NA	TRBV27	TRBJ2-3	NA	TGTGCCAGCACTCCCGGACAGAAGATACCCACAGATACGCAGTATTTT	CASTPGQKIPTDTQYF
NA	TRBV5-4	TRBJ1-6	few	TGTGCCAGCAGCCGCGGTTCGGAAAGCGGCTATAATTCACCCCTCCACTTT	CASSRGSESGYNSPLHF
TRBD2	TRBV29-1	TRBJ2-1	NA	TGCAGCGGCACGCGCCCTGGGACTAGCGGGGACAATGAGCAGTTCTTC	CSGTRPGTSGDNEQFF
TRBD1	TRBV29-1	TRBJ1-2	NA	TGCAGCGCACGGACAGGGGGCGGCTATGGCTACACCTTC	CSARTGGGYGYTF
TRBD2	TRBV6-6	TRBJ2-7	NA	TGTGCCAGCAGTTACTCGACTAGCGTCCCTTCTGACTTC	CASSYSTSVPSDF
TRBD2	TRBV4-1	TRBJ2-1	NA	TGCGCCAGCAGCCCGGGGACTAGCGGGAGCTCCTACAATGAGCAGTTCTTC	CASSPGTSGSSYNEQFF
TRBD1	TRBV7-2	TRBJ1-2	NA	TGTGCCAGCAGCTCGACAGGGGACTATGGCTACACCTTC	CASSSTGDYGYTF
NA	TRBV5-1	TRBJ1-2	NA	TGCGCCAGCAGCTTGGTCGGACTAAACTATGGCTACACCTTC	CASSLVGLNYGYTF
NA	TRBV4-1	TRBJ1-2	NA	TGCGCCAGCAGCCCCGACAGGTGGAACTATGGCTACACCTTC	CASSPDRWNYGYTF
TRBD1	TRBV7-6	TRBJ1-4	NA	TGTGCCAGCAGCGGCAGGACAGGGGTTCACGAAAAACTGTTTTTT	CASSGRTGVHEKLFF
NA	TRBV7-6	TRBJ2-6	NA	TGTGCCAGCAGCTCGCCACGATCAGGGGCTGGGGCCAACGTCCTGACTTTC	CASSSPRSGAGANVLTF
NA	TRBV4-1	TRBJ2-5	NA	TGCGCCAGCAGCCAAGGGCAGGGGAGGGGAGAGACCCAGTACTTC	CASSQGQGRGETQYF
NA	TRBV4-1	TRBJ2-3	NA	TGCGCCAGCAGCCGGCTACCCGGGAATACGCAGTATTTT	CASSRLPGNTQYF
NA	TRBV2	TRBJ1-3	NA	TGTGCCAGCAGTGAAGTGGGCGCTGGAAACACCATATATTTT	CASSEVGAGNTIYF
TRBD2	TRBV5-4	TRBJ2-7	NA	TGTGCCAGCAGCTTGGCGGGGGACTACCGCTCCTACGAGCAGTACTTC	CASSLAGDYRSYEQYF
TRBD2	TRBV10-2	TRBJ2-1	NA	TGCGCCAGCAGGTGGCTGACTAGCGGGGGACCCAATGAGCAGTTCTTC	CASRWLTSGGPNEQFF
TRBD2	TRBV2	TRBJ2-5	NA	TGTGCCAGCAGAAAACTAGCGGACGGGGGGACCCAGTACTTC	CASRKLADGGTQYF
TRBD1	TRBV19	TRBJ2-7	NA	TGTGCCAGTAGTACCTACCGCCGGACAGGGGGCAGCGAGCAGTACTTC	CASSTYRRTGGSEQYF
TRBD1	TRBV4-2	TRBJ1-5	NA	TGTGCCAGCAGCCAAGATCTGTTCAGGGGGGAGAGCAATCAGCCCCAGCATTTT	CASSQDLFRGESNQPQHF
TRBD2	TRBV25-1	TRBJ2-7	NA	TGTGCCAGCAGTGAATCTAGCGGGGGTTCAAGCTCCTACGAGCAGTACTTC	CASSESSGGSSSYEQYF
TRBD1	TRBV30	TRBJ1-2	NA	TGTGCCTGGAGTGTAAAGACAGGGAATGTCGGTGGCTACACCTTC	CAWSVKTGNVGGYTF
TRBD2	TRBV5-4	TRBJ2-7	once	TGTGCCAGCAGCTCCACCGGGACTAGCGGGAGCTACGAGCAGTACTTC	CASSSTGTSGSYEQYF
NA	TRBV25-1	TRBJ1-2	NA	TGTGCCAGCAGGCCCCAGGGCCTAGGGAAGGATGGCTACACCTTC	CASRPQGLGKDGYTF
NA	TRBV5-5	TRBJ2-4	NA	TGTGCCAGCAGCTTGGTTCTAGCCAAAAACATTCAGTACTTC	CASSLVLAKNIQYF
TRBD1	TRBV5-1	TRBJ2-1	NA	TGCGCCAGCAGTTCGGCCGGGACAGCCTCCTACAATGAGCAGTTCTTC	CASSSAGTASYNEQFF
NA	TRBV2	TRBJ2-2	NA	TGTGCCAGCAGCCTGACAAGGACCGGGGAGCTGTTTTTT	CASSLTRTGELFF
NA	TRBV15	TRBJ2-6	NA	TGTGCCACCAGCAGAGGCGCTCGCGGGCTCTCTGGGGCCAACGTCCTGACTTTC	CATSRGARGLSGANVLTF
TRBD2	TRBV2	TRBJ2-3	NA	TGTGCCAGCAGCGCCGGGACTAGCGTAGATACGCAGTATTTT	CASSAGTSVDTQYF